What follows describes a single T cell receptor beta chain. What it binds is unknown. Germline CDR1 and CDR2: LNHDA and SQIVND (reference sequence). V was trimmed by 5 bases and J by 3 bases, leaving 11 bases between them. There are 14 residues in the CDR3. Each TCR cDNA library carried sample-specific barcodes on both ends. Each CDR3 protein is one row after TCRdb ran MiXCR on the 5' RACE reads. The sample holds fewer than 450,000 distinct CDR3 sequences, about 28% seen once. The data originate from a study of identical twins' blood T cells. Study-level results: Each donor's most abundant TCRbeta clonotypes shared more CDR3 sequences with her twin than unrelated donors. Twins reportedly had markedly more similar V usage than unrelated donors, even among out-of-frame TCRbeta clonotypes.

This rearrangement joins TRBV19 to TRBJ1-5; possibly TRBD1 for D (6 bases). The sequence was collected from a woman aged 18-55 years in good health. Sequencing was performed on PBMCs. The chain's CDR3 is CASSETGPNQPQHF. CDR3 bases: TGTGCCAGTAGTGAGACAGGACCCAATCAGCCCCAGCATTTT.